This T cell receptor (beta chain) appears in the sequencing data of a study of T-cell reconstitution after alpha-beta-depleted transplantation in children (dated by TCRdb to 2016 to 2018). In terms of the full investigation: Using TCR repertoire profiling, the study quantitatively followed how T-cell immune reconstitution unfolded in children after TCRalphabeta/CD19-depleted allogeneic hematopoietic cell transplantation. Broad study findings and their caveats: Over subsequent months, a decline in hyperexpanded clone frequencies was noted, and after one year, T-cell counts and TCRbeta diversity were mostly ascribed to newly produced T cells. The apparently early alphabetaT-cell count recovery about two months after transplant was reportedly dependent on only several hundred rapidly expanded clones derived from non-depleted graft cells. In some patients, the high TCRbeta diversity seen at day 60 was put down to recipient T cells and intrathymic progenitors that had survived conditioning.

Libraries came from PCR. The data were produced on an Illumina HiSeq 2500. TCR libraries were prepared with molecular barcoding, using unique molecular identifiers to normalize TCRbeta repertoire quantification. TCRdb trimmed public reads at Q25 via fastp, called clones via MiXCR and kept in-frame beta chains. Every CDR3 protein is listed once, alongside the most common genes and DNA of its rows. Here the sample has approximately 300,000 distinct CDR3 sequences; 6.5% to 9% occur a single time. Together, the top ten hold approximately 9.6% of the sample. The intended sense of this specimen's treatment or condition label: allogeneic hematopoietic cell transplantation with graft depleted of TCRalphabeta T cells and CD19 B cells. TCRalphabeta/CD19-depleted allogeneic hematopoietic cell grafts were given to the transplant recipients, all of whom were children. Worth noting for this clonotype: It has no known antigen specificity. The record has no base qualities; no much larger clone is one base away.

The CDR3 covers 14 residues, taking in both the cysteine and the phenylalanine. Only the CDR3 region is kept as DNA, spanning 42 bases read in frame from base 1. V is shortened by 3 bases, J by 1 base, and the region joining them spans 7 bases. From the germline V gene, CDR1 is SNHLY and CDR2 is FYNNEI. This sequence originates from a female patient aged 2-10 years who had a stem cell transplant for Fanconi anemia, so the T cells may come from the graft donor. This chain joins TRBV2 to TRBJ1-5; confidence is insufficient to name the D gene. Sequencing was performed on peripheral blood, taken 360 days after TCRalphabeta/CD19-depleted stem cell transplant. CDR3 protein: CASSDTMSNQPQHF. The DNA is as follows: TGTGCCAGCAGTGATACTATGAGCAATCAGCCCCAGCATTTT.